Listed here are 2 T cell receptor beta chains from one sample, sequenced in a study of T cell responses to AZD1222 COVID-19 vaccine. Clones were read by immunoSEQ multiplex PCR, and TCRdb kept only the in-frame ones, dropping some. Of about 110,000 clones in the sample, about nine tenths were seen once. The input for sequencing was peripheral blood, taken on day 0 of MenACWY control vaccination. The receptors were sampled from an adult in good health.

V and J are TRBV7-9 and TRBJ2-1; D may be TRBD1 (6 bases). V lost 4 bases to trimming and J lost 5 bases, with 6 bases between them. The V gene's germline CDR1 is SEHNR and CDR2 FQNEAQ (reference sequence). The CDR3 is 12 residues long. The CDR3 spells CASSYRDNEQFF. CDR3 in DNA: TGTGCCAGCAGCTACAGGGACAATGAGCAGTTCTTC. Using reference TRBV7-9 and TRBJ2-1 for the parts outside the CDR3, the full variable domain is DTGVSQNPRHKITKRGQNVTFRCDPISEHNRLYWYRQTLGQGPEFLTYFQNEAQLEKSRLLSDRFSAERPKGSFSTLEIQRTEQGDSAMYLCASSYRDNEQFFGPGTRLTVL.

CDR3 DNA sequence: TGTGCCAGCAGCCCCGGGGTACAGTTGCCCAAAAATTCACCCCTCCACTTT. Translated, it gives CASSPGVQLPKNSPLHF. The J gene is TRBJ1-6, the V gene TRBV7-2, with D unclear. From germline, CDR1 is SGHTA and CDR2 FQGNSA. The CDR3 runs to 17 residues. The V end was cut by 5 bases, the J end by 7 bases, with 21 bases between.